The 5 T cell receptor beta chains below were found in one sample sequenced in a study of vaccination and CD4 T cells after COVID-19 (dated by TCRdb to between 2021 and 2022). Taken with the paper, the label for treatment or condition translates to: approximately 11-day PBMC culture with coronavirus spike peptide pools or control peptides (ViraFEST assay). What these receptors recognize is not known. Libraries were built with PCR. The sample was run on an Illumina iSeq 100. At the Johns Hopkins FTIC core, DNA from the cultured CD4+ T cells underwent TCR sequencing with the Oncomine TCR Beta short-read assay. TCRdb trimmed the raw reads at Q25, called clones with MiXCR and kept productive beta chains. When rows share a CDR3 protein, they turn into one entry using the most common DNA and genes. Across this sample there are 9,900 or so distinct CDR3 sequences, with less than 35% seen only once. Together, the top ten hold 15% to 19% of the sample.

The sample here was CD4+ T cells from blood, cultured in vitro, taken after SARS-CoV-2 vaccination. The source is a human donor who had recovered from COVID-19.

V usage is TRBV20-1 and J usage is TRBJ2-7; D call uncertain. Trimming cost V 4 bases and J 6 bases, with 7 bases left between them. Germline CDR1 and CDR2: DFQATT and SNEGSKA (reference sequence). CDR3 length: 10 residues. DNA for the CDR3: TGCAGTGCTACTCGGGTCGAGCAGTACTTC. It is translated as CSATRVEQYF.

The chain is built from TRBV6-5 and TRBJ1-1; D call uncertain. The V gene's germline CDR1 is MNHEY and CDR2 SVGAGI. The CDR3 covers 13 residues. Trimming shortened V by 0 bases and J by 3 bases, and 5 bases separated the two germline ends. The CDR3 bases are TGTGCCAGCAGTTACTCCCCCTACACTGAAGCTTTCTTT. Its protein product is CASSYSPYTEAFF.

This clonotype was counted a few times. V is TRBV10-3 and J is TRBJ1-2; D unclear. The CDR3 contains 14 residues. Germline values: CDR1 ENHRY, CDR2 SYGVKD. V lost 0 bases, J lost 9 bases, and 14 bases lay in between. The CDR3 reads CAISESGKQTSYTF. The CDR3 coding sequence is TGTGCCATCAGTGAGTCGGGAAAACAGACGAGCTACACCTTC.

The chain carries TRBV6-1 and TRBJ2-2, with D tentatively TRBD2 (6 bases). Deletions cut 6 bases from V and 5 bases from J, with 19 bases between. Per germline, CDR1 MNHNS and CDR2 SASEGT. The CDR3 is 16 amino acids. The chain's CDR3 is CASRTHPRGNTGELFF. CDR3 DNA: TGTGCCAGCAGAACCCATCCCCGGGGGAATACCGGGGAGCTGTTTTTT.

This sequence joins TRBV24-1 and TRBJ2-2; D tentatively fits TRBD1 or TRBD2 (5 bases each). V lost 3 bases and J 4 bases, leaving 11 bases between the germline ends. CDR3 length equals 15 residues. Looked up from germline, CDR1 is KGHDR and CDR2 is SFDVKD. This CDR3 reads CATSDQGRLTGELFF. Here the CDR3 DNA reads TGTGCCACCAGTGATCAGGGACGGCTCACCGGGGAGCTGTTTTTT.